Presented here are 10 T cell receptor beta chains from one specimen sequenced in a study of blood T cell repertoires in COVID-19 (dated by TCRdb to 2020 to 2022). Libraries were made using the immunoSEQ multiplex PCR assay. Drawn from immuneACCESS, this table holds only the in-frame rearrangements with V and J called that TCRdb kept. Clones are partly lost; checked studies trace under half to an unresolved V gene and leave the rest unexplained. The sample table holds around 220,000 clones, of which around 87% were seen once. Together, the top ten hold roughly 16% of the sample. Input material: PBMCs or T cells enriched from blood (not recorded which). The source of these receptors is a man aged 25-45 years who had been exposed to COVID-19.

V usage is TRBV4-2 and J usage is TRBJ2-1, with a weak D call TRBD2 (5 bases). Trimming removed 1 base at V and 9 bases at J, with 13 bases between. The CDR3 is 14 residues long. CDR1 and CDR2 from the germline V gene are LGHNA and YNFKEQ. The CDR3 sequence: CASSQAALDTEQFF. The CDR3 DNA reads TGTGCCAGCAGCCAAGCGGCACTAGATACTGAGCAGTTCTTC.

V usage is TRBV9 and J usage is TRBJ1-2; weak D call: TRBD1 (5 bases). This CDR3 has 15 amino acids. Per the germline V gene, CDR1 is SGDLS and CDR2 is YYNGEE. V shed 4 bases and J shed 2 bases, with 15 bases lying between them. The CDR3, as DNA: TGTGCCAGCAGCCCCCCCGGGGGATGGAACTATGGCTACACCTTC. Its protein product is CASSPPGGWNYGYTF.

V and J are TRBV28 and TRBJ2-7; TRBD1 agrees at 8 bases. Germline V lookup: CDR1 MDHEN, CDR2 SYDVKM. The CDR3 has 14 amino acids. Trimming cost V 8 bases and J 4 bases; bases outside gene matches: 10. CDR3: CASHPPGGFYEQYF. CDR3 nucleotide sequence: TGTGCCAGCCACCCCCCAGGGGGCTTTTACGAGCAGTACTTC.

J is TRBJ2-7 and V is TRBV5-1, with TRBD1 identical over 9 bases. The germline CDR1 and CDR2 sequences are SGHRS and YFSETQ. V shed 1 base, J shed 1 base, and the junction held 6 bases outside the gene matches. The CDR3 consists of 16 residues. The CDR3: CASSLKRQGESYEQYF. For the CDR3, the DNA is TGCGCCAGCAGCTTGAAGAGACAGGGGGAATCCTACGAGCAGTACTTC.

This clone has a single count. This chain connects TRBV21-1 to TRBJ1-1; TRBD1, the table's D call, lacks a check against the DNA. TRBV21-1 corresponds to a pseudogene. The CDR3 contains 12 residues. CDR3 sequence: CARDRMNTEAFF. As DNA, the CDR3 is TGTGCCAGGGACAGGATGAACACTGAAGCTTTCTTT.

The chain joins TRBV6-1 to TRBJ2-5; 7 bases map to TRBD2. The CDR3 covers 15 residues. CDR1 is MNHNS and CDR2 is SASEGT in the germline V gene. The junction had 10 bases not matched to a gene; V was cut back by 2 bases and J by 7 bases. CDR3: CASSERARGEGTQYF. The CDR3 bases are TGTGCCAGCAGTGAAAGGGCCCGGGGGGAAGGGACCCAGTACTTC.

The rearrangement joins TRBV6-2 or TRBV6-3 to TRBJ1-2; TRBD1 is a possible D gene (6 bases). V was cut by 6 bases and J by 2 bases, with 10 bases left in between. This CDR3 has 13 residues. Germline V lookup: CDR1 MNHEY, CDR2 SVGEGT. Written as DNA, the CDR3 is TGTGCCAGCAGCCCAGACAGGAACTATGGCTACACCTTC. As protein: CASSPDRNYGYTF.

The chain carries TRBV10-3 and TRBJ1-2, with 7 bases identical to TRBD1. The junction had 6 bases not matched to a gene; V was cut back by 4 bases and J by 4 bases. Germline CDR1 ENHRY, CDR2 SYGVKD. The CDR3 is made up of 14 amino acids. The CDR3 loop is CAISVQGDGYGYTF. The CDR3 bases are TGTGCCATCAGTGTCCAGGGGGATGGCTATGGCTACACCTTC.

The chain combines TRBV6-2 or TRBV6-3 with TRBJ1-5, with 8 bases identical to TRBD1. The CDR3 loop spans 14 amino acids. V was pared by 7 bases and J by 6 bases, with 8 bases of the junction left unmatched. Germline V CDR1 and CDR2: MNHEY, SVGEGT. The CDR3 DNA is TGTGCCAGCAACCCCCAGGGGGCGATTCAGCCCCAGCATTTT. It translates to CASNPQGAIQPQHF.

The rearrangement joins TRBV16 to TRBJ1-2; a weak D match, TRBD1 (5 bases). CDR3 size: 15 residues. CDR1 and CDR2 (germline): KGHSY, FQNENV. The V end was cut by 0 bases, the J end by 4 bases, with 12 bases between. The CDR3 bases are TGTGCCAGCAGCCAATCGCCCCGGACACTCTATGGCTACACCTTC. Amino acid sequence: CASSQSPRTLYGYTF.